The clone carrying this T cell receptor beta chain was seen more than once but under ten times. No antigen is known for it. The data derive from a study of blood T cells in healthy people across ages. A second PCR of roughly 7 to 11 cycles used a sample-barcoded 5' primer and a J-beta primer mix. TCRdb independently ran MiXCR on the 5' RACE reads; one entry per CDR3 protein. The table lists 780,000 or so distinct CDR3 sequences, 25% of them singletons. Notes on the study in general: Total diversity from one million sequenced T cells was likely underestimated.

Germline V gives CDR1 MNHEY, CDR2 SVGEGT. CDR3 size: 12 residues. A further study also used this sample, focusing on T cells of mothers and their children. That study reports: The study obtained over 9.5 million TCR beta CDR3 reads per mother and 3 million to 3.5 million per child.

Sequenced input: blood. The sequence was obtained from a boy aged 10-17 years in good health. The chain links TRBV6-2 or TRBV6-3 to TRBJ2-5; D unclear. Near its end, the DNA agrees better with TRBJ2-1, so the J call may be wrong. CDR3 loop: CASSYSFSEQFF. CDR3 in DNA: TGTGCCAGCAGTTACTCCTTTAGTGAGCAGTTCTTC.